The entry below gives a single TCR beta chain sequence along with its context. Sample time point: persistent/refractory GD, antithyroid drugs over 5 years with positive TRAb. The authors made the TCR library using RNA they extracted from PBMCs. TCR beta libraries were built with iRepertoire HTBI primers and Arm-PCR of CDR3 regions. TCRdb passed the multiplex PCR reads through MiXCR, listing each CDR3 protein once. Of 300,000 to 500,000 distinct CDR3 sequences in the sample, about a fifth are singletons; the top ten hold around 21%. The sample originates from a study of regulatory T cells in long-lasting Graves disease. CDR1 and CDR2 from the germline V gene are MNHEY and SVGAGI. Trimming shortened V by 2 bases and J by 0 bases, and 11 bases separated the two germline ends. The CDR3 consists of 16 residues.

This receptor was obtained from a female donor with Graves disease. The sample was peripheral blood mononuclear cells (PBMCs), taken when the disease was refractory, from a patient treated with antithyroid drugs. V is TRBV6-5 and J is TRBJ1-5, with TRBD1 as a possible D gene (5 bases). The CDR3 DNA follows: TGTGCCAGCAGTTACCGGGACGGGTATAGCAATCAGCCCCAGCATTTT. It yields the protein CASSYRDGYSNQPQHF.